This entry lists 17 T cell receptor beta chains sequenced from one sample in a study of cytotoxic CD8 clonotypes in ibrutinib-treated CLL. Clones were read by immunoSEQ multiplex PCR, and TCRdb kept only the in-frame ones, dropping some. There are a few hundred thousand clones in the sample; approximately 80% occur only once, and roughly 7% lies in the top ten. The sample consisted of PBMCs, taken before ibrutinib treatment. These receptors were obtained from a human donor with chronic lymphocytic leukemia.

Note on this clone: Other DNA sequences in the sample encode the same CDR3. This chain connects TRBV30 to TRBJ2-3, with 9 positions matching TRBD2. CDR1 is GTSNPN and CDR2 is SVGIG in the germline V gene (reference sequence). V shed 3 bases, J shed 5 bases, and the junction held 6 bases outside the gene matches. The CDR3 spans 14 residues. CDR3 sequence reads: CAWRLAGAIDTQYF. As DNA, the CDR3 is TGTGCCTGGAGATTAGCGGGAGCAATAGATACGCAGTATTTT.

The rearrangement links TRBV5-1 to TRBJ2-1; tentative D call: TRBD1 (5 bases). V dropped 1 base and J dropped 7 bases, with 12 bases sitting between them. Germline-derived CDR1 and CDR2 are SGHRS and YFSETQ. The CDR3 is 14 residues long. CDR3 sequence (DNA): TGCGCCAGCAGCTTGATGAGACAGAGTAATGAGCAGTTCTTC. The encoded protein is CASSLMRQSNEQFF.

The gene calls are TRBV7-6 and TRBJ2-3; tentative D call: TRBD2 (8 bases). Germline loops: CDR1 SGHVS, CDR2 FNYEAQ. V lost 8 bases and J 5 bases, leaving 14 bases between the germline ends. There are 13 residues in the CDR3. In DNA form, the CDR3 reads TGTGCCAGCGAGGGGGCGGGGGGAGATACGCAGTATTTT. Its translation: CASEGAGGDTQYF.

This clone occurred a few times. The CDR3 DNA reads TGCGCCAGCAGCTTGCTTCAGGGGTTCGACTATGGCTACACCTTC. This encodes CASSLLQGFDYGYTF. This chain uses TRBV5-1 with TRBJ1-2, with D tentatively TRBD1 (6 bases). Between the trimmed V and J ends, which lost 1 base and 3 bases, there was a span of 13 bases. The CDR3 has 15 residues. The germline gives CDR1 SGHRS, CDR2 YFSETQ.

This chain links TRBV19 with TRBJ2-5; D is ambiguous. V was pared by 0 bases and J by 6 bases, with 8 bases between. The CDR3 length is 13 residues. Germline lookup yields CDR1 LNHDA and CDR2 SQIVND (reference sequence). The CDR3, as DNA: TGTGCCAGTAGTATAGAGGGCCGACAGACCCAGTACTTC. Translation: CASSIEGRQTQYF.

The chain's CDR3 is CASSGTSGSIDTQYF. CDR3 in DNA: TGTGCCAGCAGTGGGACTAGCGGGAGTATAGATACGCAGTATTTT. The rearrangement links TRBV25-1 to TRBJ2-3; TRBD2 agrees at 13 bases. The germline gives CDR1 MGHDK, CDR2 SYGVNS. The J segment lost 5 bases and the V segment lost 4 bases, leaving 3 bases of the junction unmatched. The CDR3 runs to 15 residues.

The chain couples TRBV27 to TRBJ1-1, with TRBD1 as a possible D gene (5 bases). Per the germline V gene, CDR1 is MNHEY and CDR2 is SMNVEV (reference sequence). The V end lost 2 bases, the J end lost 5 bases, and 12 bases lay between the germline ends. The CDR3 loop spans 14 amino acids. The CDR3 sequence is CASSLQGFGTEAFF. The CDR3 DNA is TGTGCCAGCAGTTTACAGGGATTCGGGACTGAAGCTTTCTTT.

This clone was seen a few times. V and J are TRBV30 and TRBJ2-7; TRBD2 might be the D (5 bases). Germline lookup yields CDR1 GTSNPN and CDR2 SVGIG (reference sequence). There are 13 residues in the CDR3. The V gene lost 8 bases and the J gene lost 3 bases, with 17 bases spanning the gap. The CDR3 nucleotides are TGTGCCCTGAATCTAGCTCGGGGCTACGAGCAGTACTTC. Amino acid sequence: CALNLARGYEQYF.

V is TRBV10-3 and J is TRBJ1-4; D is possibly TRBD1 (6 bases). The CDR3 runs to 14 residues. Germline V gene lookup returns CDR1 ENHRY and CDR2 SYGVKD. Trimming left V 2 bases short and J 9 bases short, with 13 bases between. CDR3 in DNA: TGTGCCATCAGTGAGGGGGGGCAGGGCAAAAAACTGTTTTTT. This encodes CAISEGGQGKKLFF.

This sequence joins TRBV9 and TRBJ2-1, with a possible D match to TRBD2 (6 bases). Between the trimmed V and J ends, which lost 5 bases and 2 bases, there was a span of 14 bases. This CDR3 is built from 15 residues. Germline V lookup: CDR1 SGDLS, CDR2 YYNGEE. CDR3 sequence: CASSKLADPYNEQFF. The DNA for the CDR3 is TGTGCCAGCAGTAAACTAGCAGATCCCTACAATGAGCAGTTCTTC.

The rearrangement links TRBV4-3 to TRBJ2-3, with TRBD2 as a possible D gene (5 bases). V lost 1 base to trimming and J lost 0 bases, with 5 bases between them. The germline V gene encodes CDR1 LGHNA and CDR2 YSLEER. The CDR3 extends over 14 amino acids. The chain's CDR3 is CASSQGGSTDTQYF. In nucleotides, the CDR3 is TGCGCCAGCAGCCAAGGCGGGAGCACAGATACGCAGTATTTT.

Here the CDR3 reads CSVEDPRTGGSFGELFF. The CDR3 DNA is TGCAGCGTTGAAGATCCTCGGACAGGGGGCAGTTTCGGGGAGCTGTTTTTT. This chain joins TRBV29-1 and TRBJ2-2; TRBD1 agrees at 11 bases. CDR1 SQVTM and CDR2 ANQGSEA come from the germline V gene. The CDR3 has 17 amino acids. After removal of 0 bases from V and 7 bases from J, the junction contained 10 bases not matched to a gene.

The chain is built from TRBV30 and TRBJ1-1; TRBD1 matches at 9 bases. V was pared by 0 bases and J by 10 bases, with 9 bases of the junction left unmatched. CDR3 length: 14 amino acids. Germline CDR1 GTSNPN, CDR2 SVGIG (reference sequence). DNA of the CDR3: TGTGCCTGGAGTGTGCTACAGGGGGCGAGTGGAGCTTTCTTT. It translates to CAWSVLQGASGAFF. The variable domain in full, with the rest retrieved from reference TRBV30 and TRBJ1-1, is SQTIHQWPATLVQPVGSPLSLECTVEGTSNPNLYWYRQAAGRGLQLLFYSVGIGQISSEVPQNLSASRPQDRQFILSSKKLLLSDSGFYLCAWSVLQGASGAFFGQGTRLTVV.

The chain couples TRBV5-1 to TRBJ1-2, with D unclear. There are 14 residues in the CDR3. Trimming shortened V by 1 base and J by 6 bases, and 13 bases separated the two germline ends. CDR1 is SGHRS, CDR2 YFSETQ, per germline. In DNA, the CDR3 is TGCGCCAGCAGCTTGCACATCCCCCGGGATGGCTACACCTTC. Protein: CASSLHIPRDGYTF.

This rearrangement joins TRBV28 to TRBJ1-5; D not resolved. The germline V and J ends were trimmed by 3 bases and 0 bases, with 9 bases remaining between them. Germline-derived CDR1 and CDR2 are MDHEN and SYDVKM. CDR3 size: 15 residues. The CDR3 nucleotides read TGTGCCAGCAGTTTTATAAGTTATAGCAATCAGCCCCAGCATTTT. Its translation is CASSFISYSNQPQHF.

V gene TRBV9 combines with J gene TRBJ2-7, with 7 bases aligning to TRBD1. Germline trimming cut 1 base from V and 5 bases from J; bases unmatched to any gene: 12. CDR3 size: 16 residues. Germline CDR1 reads SGDLS; CDR2 reads YYNGEE. The CDR3 DNA sequence: TGTGCCAGCAGCGTATCTTTACAGGGGATCCTCCACGAGCAGTACTTC. Translating gives CASSVSLQGILHEQYF.

This chain links TRBV28 with TRBJ2-1; 7 bases fit TRBD1. The CDR3 has 16 residues. Germline V gives CDR1 MDHEN, CDR2 SYDVKM. The V gene end was trimmed by 2 bases and the J gene end by 4 bases; junction bases not matched to a gene: 8. For the CDR3, the DNA is TGTGCCAGCAGTTTAAGCAGGGGGTTACGGTACAATGAGCAGTTCTTC. It translates to CASSLSRGLRYNEQFF.